The 11 T cell receptor beta chains below all came from one sample that was sequenced in a study of identical twins. TCRdb itself ran the 5' RACE reads through MiXCR, one entry per CDR3 protein. The sample records about 570,000 distinct CDR3 sequences, approximately 10% being singletons. The same data also went into a second study, on yellow fever vaccine responses in identical twins.

The material sequenced was PBMCs. The receptors were sampled from a woman aged 18-29 years in good health.

The V gene is TRBV6-5, the J gene TRBJ2-7; D not resolved. The germline V and J ends were trimmed by 2 bases and 6 bases, with 14 bases remaining between them. The CDR3 covers 14 residues. CDR1 and CDR2 from the germline V gene are MNHEY and SVGAGI. The CDR3: CASSYDGTRLEQYF. CDR3 nucleotides: TGTGCCAGCAGTTACGATGGAACCCGCCTCGAGCAGTACTTC.

The chain is built from TRBV7-6 and TRBJ1-4, with 10 bases aligning to TRBD1. The CDR3 loop spans 16 amino acids. V lost 3 bases to trimming and J lost 0 bases; unmatched junction nucleotides: 1. The V gene's germline CDR1 is SGHVS and CDR2 FNYEAQ. DNA of the CDR3: TGTGCCAGCAGCTTGGGGACAGGGGCAACTAATGAAAAACTGTTTTTT. It is translated as CASSLGTGATNEKLFF.

The chain carries TRBV11-1 and TRBJ2-7; 13 bases agree with TRBD2. The germline CDR1 and CDR2 sequences are SGHAT and FQDESV (reference sequence). The V gene end was trimmed by 5 bases and the J gene end by 3 bases; junction bases not matched to a gene: 13. The CDR3 covers 18 residues. CDR3: CASSRLLAGGLYVYEQYF. The DNA for the CDR3 is TGTGCCAGCAGCCGATTACTAGCGGGGGGGCTCTACGTCTACGAGCAGTACTTC. Full variable domain (missing parts from reference TRBV11-1 and TRBJ2-7): EAEVAQSPRYKITEKSQAVAFWCDPISGHATLYWYRQILGQGPELLVQFQDESVVDDSQLPKDRFSAERLKGVDSTLKIQPAELGDSAMYLCASSRLLAGGLYVYEQYFGPGTRLTVT.

There are many counts of this clonotype. CDR3 sequence reads: CSAVRSDRDPTGHEQFF. In nucleotides, the CDR3 is TGCAGCGCCGTACGCTCTGATCGGGACCCCACCGGTCATGAGCAGTTCTTC. This rearrangement joins TRBV29-1 to TRBJ2-1, with D perhaps TRBD1 or TRBD2 (5 bases each). With 7 bases removed from V and 8 bases from J, the gap between germline ends came to 30 bases. The CDR3 has 17 residues. CDR1 and CDR2 from the germline V gene are SQVTM and ANQGSEA.

This clonotype appeared many times. The chain employs TRBV12-3 or TRBV12-4 and TRBJ2-1; TRBD1 agrees at 7 bases. This CDR3 comprises 16 residues. Trimming removed 5 bases from V and 0 bases from J; junction bases left unmatched: 7. CDR3 residues: CASSPQGKGSYNEQFF. The DNA of the CDR3 is TGTGCCAGCAGTCCACAGGGGAAAGGCTCCTACAATGAGCAGTTCTTC.

The table lists this clonotype with many counts. The chain employs TRBV5-1 and TRBJ1-5, with 7 positions matching TRBD1. V shed 2 bases and J 2 bases; nucleotides not matched to a gene: 4. Looked up from germline, CDR1 is SGHRS and CDR2 is YFSETQ. This CDR3 has 15 residues. The CDR3 is CASSLQGMGNQPQHF. The CDR3 nucleotides read TGCGCCAGCAGCTTACAGGGGATGGGCAATCAGCCCCAGCATTTT.

This clonotype was seen a handful of times. The chain is built from TRBV29-1 and TRBJ2-1; D is perhaps TRBD1 (7 bases). CDR3 length: 14 residues. In germline, CDR1 is SQVTM, CDR2 ANQGSEA. The V end was cut by 5 bases, the J end by 9 bases, with 20 bases between. The CDR3 is CSVPRGPGGSEQFF. The CDR3 DNA is TGCAGCGTTCCAAGGGGGCCAGGGGGGAGTGAGCAGTTCTTC.

The V call is TRBV5-1, the J call TRBJ1-1; weak D call: TRBD1 (6 bases). This CDR3 region has 14 residues. Germline loops: CDR1 SGHRS, CDR2 YFSETQ. The V end was cut by 2 bases, the J end by 1 base, with 9 bases between. CDR3 sequence: CASSFKGQNTEAFF. CDR3 coding DNA: TGCGCCAGCAGCTTTAAGGGACAGAACACTGAAGCTTTCTTT.

Only a few counts were recorded for this clonotype. Written as DNA, the CDR3 is TGTGCCAGCAGCTTCGACCAGGGGGCATCCTACAATGAGCAGTTCTTC. Translated, it gives CASSFDQGASYNEQFF. This chain joins TRBV11-2 and TRBJ2-1; 8 positions match TRBD1. This CDR3 has 16 amino acids. Germline CDR1 and CDR2: SGHAT and FQNNGV. The V gene end was trimmed by 3 bases and the J gene end by 1 base; junction bases not matched to a gene: 5. Using reference TRBV11-2 and TRBJ2-1 for the parts outside the CDR3, the full variable domain is EAGVAQSPRYKIIEKRQSVAFWCNPISGHATLYWYQQILGQGPKLLIQFQNNGVVDDSQLPKDRFSAERLKGVDSTLKIQPAKLEDSAVYLCASSFDQGASYNEQFFGPGTRLTVL.

At least ten counts were recorded for this clonotype. The chain combines TRBV7-9 with TRBJ2-1; no clear D gene. The CDR3 has 16 amino acids. The V and J ends lost 3 bases and 2 bases respectively, with 14 bases between them. Per germline, CDR1 SEHNR and CDR2 FQNEAQ (reference sequence). CDR3 nucleotides: TGTGCCAGCAGCTTCTCTCAGTTCGCTGCCTACAATGAGCAGTTCTTC. Residues: CASSFSQFAAYNEQFF.

This clonotype was detected a few times. The chain recombines TRBV10-2 with TRBJ2-1; 7 bases match TRBD1. After removal of 3 bases from V and 4 bases from J, the junction contained 6 bases not matched to a gene. This CDR3 spans 15 amino acids. Germline CDR1 WSHSY, CDR2 SAAADI. The CDR3 region has the DNA TGCGCCAGCAGTGATGGGGGACAGAGTTACAATGAGCAGTTCTTC. This sequence encodes CASSDGGQSYNEQFF.